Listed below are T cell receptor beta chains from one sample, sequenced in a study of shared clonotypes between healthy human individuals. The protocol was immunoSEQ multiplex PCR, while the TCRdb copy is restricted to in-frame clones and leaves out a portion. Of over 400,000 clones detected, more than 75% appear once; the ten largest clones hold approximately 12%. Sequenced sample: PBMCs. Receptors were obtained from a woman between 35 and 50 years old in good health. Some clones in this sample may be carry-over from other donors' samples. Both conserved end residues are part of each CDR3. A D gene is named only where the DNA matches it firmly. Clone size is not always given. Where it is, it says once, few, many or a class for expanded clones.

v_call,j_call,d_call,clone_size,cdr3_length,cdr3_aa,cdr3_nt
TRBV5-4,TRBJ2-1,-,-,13,CASSLVEGNEQFF,TGTGCCAGCAGCTTGGTTGAAGGCAATGAGCAGTTCTTC
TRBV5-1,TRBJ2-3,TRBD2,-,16,CASSSGTRASTDTQYF,TGCGCCAGCAGCAGCGGGACTCGGGCAAGCACAGATACGCAGTATTTT
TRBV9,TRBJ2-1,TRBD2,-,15,CASSLLAGKYNEQFF,TGTGCCAGCAGCTTGCTAGCGGGGAAGTACAATGAGCAGTTCTTC
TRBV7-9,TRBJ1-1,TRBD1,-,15,CASSLASGGYQGASF,TGTGCCAGCAGCTTAGCGAGCGGGGGCTATCAGGGGGCTTCCTTT
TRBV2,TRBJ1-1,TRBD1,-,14,CASSATGEDTEAFF,TGTGCCAGCAGTGCCACAGGGGAGGACACTGAAGCTTTCTTT
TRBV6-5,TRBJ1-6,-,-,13,CASRPTINSPLHF,TGTGCCAGCAGACCTACCATCAATTCACCCCTCCACTTT
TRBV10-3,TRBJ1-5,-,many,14,CAISPEGFNQPQHF,TGTGCCATCAGCCCCGAAGGGTTCAATCAGCCCCAGCATTTT
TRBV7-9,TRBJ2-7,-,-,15,CASSLGGNGAYEQYF,TGTGCCAGCAGCTTAGGGGGGAACGGCGCCTACGAGCAGTACTTC
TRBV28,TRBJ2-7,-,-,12,CASSVSSYEQYF,TGTGCCAGCAGTGTCAGCTCCTACGAGCAGTACTTC
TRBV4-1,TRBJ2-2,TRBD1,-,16,CASSQPRTGYTGELFF,TGCGCCAGCAGCCAACCTAGGACAGGGTACACCGGGGAGCTGTTTTTT
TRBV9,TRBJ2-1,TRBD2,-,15,CASSVGLAAYNEQFF,TGTGCCAGCAGCGTAGGACTAGCGGCCTACAATGAGCAGTTCTTC
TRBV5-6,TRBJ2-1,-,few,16,CASSWYRVGGSAEQFF,TGTGCCAGCAGCTGGTACAGGGTGGGCGGGAGTGCGGAGCAGTTCTTC
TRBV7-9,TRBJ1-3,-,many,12,CASNSVVNTIYF,TGTGCCAGCAACTCAGTAGTAAACACCATATATTTT
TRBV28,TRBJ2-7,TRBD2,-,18,CASSSSGLAGEHLYEQYF,TGTGCCAGCAGTTCATCGGGACTAGCGGGAGAGCATTTGTACGAGCAGTACTTC
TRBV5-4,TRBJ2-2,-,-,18,CASSPAPGQRDNTGELFF,TGTGCCAGCAGCCCCGCACCCGGACAGCGGGATAACACCGGGGAGCTGTTTTTT
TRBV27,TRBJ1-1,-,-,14,CASSLWGVGAEAFF,TGTGCCAGCAGTTTATGGGGCGTTGGCGCTGAAGCTTTCTTT
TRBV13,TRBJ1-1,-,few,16,CASSQSTGYWNTEAFF,TGTGCCAGCAGCCAAAGCACAGGGTACTGGAACACTGAAGCTTTCTTT
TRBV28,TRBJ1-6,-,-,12,CASVTPQSPLHF,TGTGCCAGCGTGACACCCCAATCACCCCTCCACTTT
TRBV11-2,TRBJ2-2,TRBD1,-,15,CASILLTGNTRELFF,TGTGCCAGCATCTTATTGACAGGGAACACCAGGGAGCTGTTTTTT
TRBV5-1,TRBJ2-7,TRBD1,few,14,CASSGTGGLGEQYF,TGCGCCAGCAGCGGGACAGGGGGCCTGGGCGAGCAGTACTTC
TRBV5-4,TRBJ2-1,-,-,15,CASSLELARWSEQFF,TGTGCCAGCAGCTTGGAGCTAGCCAGATGGAGTGAGCAGTTCTTC
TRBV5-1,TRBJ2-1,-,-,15,CASSLGEHPRNEQFF,TGCGCCAGCAGCTTGGGGGAACATCCCCGCAATGAGCAGTTCTTC
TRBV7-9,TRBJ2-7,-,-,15,CASSQTGTSPYEQYF,TGTGCCAGCAGCCAGACCGGGACGTCACCCTACGAGCAGTACTTC
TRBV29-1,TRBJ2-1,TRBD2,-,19,CSVEEGGASGASSYNEQFF,TGCAGCGTTGAAGAAGGGGGGGCTAGCGGGGCAAGCTCCTACAATGAGCAGTTCTTC
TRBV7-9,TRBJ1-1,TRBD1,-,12,CASSTGQGAAFF,TGTGCCAGCAGCACCGGACAGGGTGCAGCTTTCTTT
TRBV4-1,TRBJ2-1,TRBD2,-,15,CASSRTSGGYNEQFF,TGCGCCAGCAGCCGGACTAGCGGGGGTTACAATGAGCAGTTCTTC
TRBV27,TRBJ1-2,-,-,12,CASSERGYGYTF,TGTGCCAGCAGTGAGCGGGGTTATGGCTACACCTTC
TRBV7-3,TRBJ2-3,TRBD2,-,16,CASSELSGRGADTQYF,TGTGCCAGCAGCGAACTTAGCGGGAGAGGGGCAGATACGCAGTATTTT
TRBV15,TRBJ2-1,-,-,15,CATSREGLQGGGLIF,TGTGCCACCAGCAGAGAGGGACTACAGGGAGGGGGCCTAATCTTC
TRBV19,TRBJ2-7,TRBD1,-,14,CASNQGADSYEQYF,TGTGCCAGTAACCAGGGGGCAGATTCTTACGAGCAGTACTTC
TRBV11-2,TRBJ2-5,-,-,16,CASSLDIAVVGETQYF,TGTGCCAGCAGCTTAGATATCGCAGTGGTGGGAGAGACCCAGTACTTC